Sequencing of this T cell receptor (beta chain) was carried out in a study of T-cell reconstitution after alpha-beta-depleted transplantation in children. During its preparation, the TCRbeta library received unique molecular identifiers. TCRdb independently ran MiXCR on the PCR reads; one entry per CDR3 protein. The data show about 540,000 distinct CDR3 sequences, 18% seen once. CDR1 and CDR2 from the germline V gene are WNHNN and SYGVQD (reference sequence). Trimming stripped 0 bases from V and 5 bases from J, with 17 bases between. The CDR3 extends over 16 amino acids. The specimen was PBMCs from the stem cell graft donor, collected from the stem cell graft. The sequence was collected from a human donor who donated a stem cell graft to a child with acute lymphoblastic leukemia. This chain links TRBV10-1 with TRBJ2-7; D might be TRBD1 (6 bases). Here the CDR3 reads CASSESWTALINEQYF. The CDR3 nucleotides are TGCGCCAGCAGTGAGTCGTGGACAGCCCTAATAAACGAGCAGTACTTC.